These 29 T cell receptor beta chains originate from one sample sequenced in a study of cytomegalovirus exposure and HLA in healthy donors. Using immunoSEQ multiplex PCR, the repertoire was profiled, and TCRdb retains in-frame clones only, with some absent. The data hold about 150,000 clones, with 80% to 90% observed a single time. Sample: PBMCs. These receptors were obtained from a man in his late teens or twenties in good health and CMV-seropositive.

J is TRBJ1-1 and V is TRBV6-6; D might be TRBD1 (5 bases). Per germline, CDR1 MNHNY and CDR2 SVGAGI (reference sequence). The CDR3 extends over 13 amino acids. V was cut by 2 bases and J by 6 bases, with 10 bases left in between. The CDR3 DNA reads TGTGCCAGCAGTTACCCCCGGGGGGCTGAAGCTTTCTTT. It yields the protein CASSYPRGAEAFF.

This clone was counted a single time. This CDR3 is CASNRGVNTEAFF. CDR3 bases: TGTGCCAGTAACCGGGGGGTGAACACTGAAGCTTTCTTT. This rearrangement joins TRBV19 to TRBJ1-1; tentative D call: TRBD1 (5 bases). This CDR3 region has 13 residues. The germline gives CDR1 LNHDA, CDR2 SQIVND (reference sequence). Trimming took 7 bases from V and 0 from J, leaving 9 bases between them.

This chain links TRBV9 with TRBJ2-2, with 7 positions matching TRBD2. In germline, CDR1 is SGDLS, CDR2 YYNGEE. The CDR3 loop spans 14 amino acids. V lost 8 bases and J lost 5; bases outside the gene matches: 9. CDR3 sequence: CASNEGRETGELFF. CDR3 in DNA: TGTGCCAGTAATGAGGGGAGGGAAACCGGGGAGCTGTTTTTT. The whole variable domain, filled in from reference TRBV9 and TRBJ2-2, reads DSGVTQTPKHLITATGQRVTLRCSPRSGDLSVYWYQQSLDQGLQFLIQYYNGEERAKGNILERFSAQQFPDLHSELNLSSLELGDSALYFCASNEGRETGELFFGEGSRLTVL.

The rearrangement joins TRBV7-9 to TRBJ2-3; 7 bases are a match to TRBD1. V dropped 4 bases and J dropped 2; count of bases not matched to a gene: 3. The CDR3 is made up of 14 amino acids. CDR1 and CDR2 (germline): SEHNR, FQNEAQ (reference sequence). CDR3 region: CASSSGQLTDTQYF. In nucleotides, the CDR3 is TGTGCCAGCAGCTCGGGACAGCTCACAGATACGCAGTATTTT.

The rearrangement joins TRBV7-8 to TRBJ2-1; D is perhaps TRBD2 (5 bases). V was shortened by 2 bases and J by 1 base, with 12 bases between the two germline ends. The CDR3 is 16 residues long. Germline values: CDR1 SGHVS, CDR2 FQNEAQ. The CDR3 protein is CASSLFLSGSYNEQFF. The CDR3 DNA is TGTGCCAGCAGCTTATTCCTCTCGGGGTCCTACAATGAGCAGTTCTTC.

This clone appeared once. This chain's CDR3 is CASSPGTQYMNTEAFF. CDR3 nucleotide sequence: TGCGCCAGCAGCCCGGGGACACAGTACATGAACACTGAAGCTTTCTTT. V is TRBV4-1 and J is TRBJ1-1; TRBD1 is a possible D gene (6 bases). Germline V gives CDR1 MGHRA, CDR2 YSYEKL. There are 16 residues in the CDR3. V was trimmed by 4 bases and J by 0 bases, leaving 15 bases between them.

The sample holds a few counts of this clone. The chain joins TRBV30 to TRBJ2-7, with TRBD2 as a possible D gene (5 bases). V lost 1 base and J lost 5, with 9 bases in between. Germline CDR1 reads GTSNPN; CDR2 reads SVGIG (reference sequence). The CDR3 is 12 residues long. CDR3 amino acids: CAWSAGSHEQYF. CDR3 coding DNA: TGTGCCTGGAGTGCGGGATCCCACGAGCAGTACTTC.

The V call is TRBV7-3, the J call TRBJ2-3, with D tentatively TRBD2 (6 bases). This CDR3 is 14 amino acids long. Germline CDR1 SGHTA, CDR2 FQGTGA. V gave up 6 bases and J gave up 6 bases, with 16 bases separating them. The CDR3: CASRAGPTTDTQYF. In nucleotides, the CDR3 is TGTGCCAGCAGAGCGGGCCCAACCACGGATACGCAGTATTTT.

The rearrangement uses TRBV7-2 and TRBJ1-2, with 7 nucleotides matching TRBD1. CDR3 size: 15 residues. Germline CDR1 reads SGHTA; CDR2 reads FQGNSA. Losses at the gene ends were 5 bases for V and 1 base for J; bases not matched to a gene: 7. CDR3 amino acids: CASSPTAGGNYGYTF. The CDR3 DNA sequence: TGTGCCAGCAGCCCAACGGCAGGGGGTAACTATGGCTACACCTTC.

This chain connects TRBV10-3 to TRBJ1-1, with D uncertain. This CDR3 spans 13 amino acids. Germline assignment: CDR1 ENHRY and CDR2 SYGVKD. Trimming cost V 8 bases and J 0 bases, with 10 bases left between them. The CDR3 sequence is CAIAGRVNTEAFF. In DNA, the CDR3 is TGTGCCATCGCGGGCCGGGTGAACACTGAAGCTTTCTTT.

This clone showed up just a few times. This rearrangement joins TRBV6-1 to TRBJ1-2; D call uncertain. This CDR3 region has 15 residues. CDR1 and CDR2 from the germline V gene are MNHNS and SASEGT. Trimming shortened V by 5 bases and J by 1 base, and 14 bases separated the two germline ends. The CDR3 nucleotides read TGTGCCAGCAGTTCCAGTGCAGTCGTTAACTATGGCTACACCTTC. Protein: CASSSSAVVNYGYTF.

CDR3 in amino acids: CASGSTGTEAFF. The DNA for the CDR3 is TGTGCCAGCGGTTCCACCGGCACTGAAGCTTTCTTT. The genes are TRBV27 and TRBJ1-1, with D hard to call. CDR3 length: 12 residues. The V end was cut by 8 bases, the J end by 4 bases, with 11 bases between. In germline, CDR1 is MNHEY, CDR2 SMNVEV (reference sequence).

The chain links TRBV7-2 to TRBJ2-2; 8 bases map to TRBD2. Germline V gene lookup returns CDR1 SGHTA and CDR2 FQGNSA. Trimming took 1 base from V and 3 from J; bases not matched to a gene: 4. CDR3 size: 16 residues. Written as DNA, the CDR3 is TGTGCCAGCAGCTTAGTGGGACTAGGGGACACCGGGGAGCTGTTTTTT. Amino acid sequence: CASSLVGLGDTGELFF.

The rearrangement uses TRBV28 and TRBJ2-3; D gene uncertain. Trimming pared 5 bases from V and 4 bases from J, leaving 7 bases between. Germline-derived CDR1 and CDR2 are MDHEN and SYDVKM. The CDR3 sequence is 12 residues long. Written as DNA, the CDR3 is TGTGCCAGCAGTACATATTCAGATACGCAGTATTTT. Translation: CASSTYSDTQYF.

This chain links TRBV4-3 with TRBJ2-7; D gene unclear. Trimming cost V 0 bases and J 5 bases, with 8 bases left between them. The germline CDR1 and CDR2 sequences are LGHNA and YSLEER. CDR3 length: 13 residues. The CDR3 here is CASSQEEEDEQYF. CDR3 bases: TGCGCCAGCAGCCAAGAAGAGGAAGACGAGCAGTACTTC.

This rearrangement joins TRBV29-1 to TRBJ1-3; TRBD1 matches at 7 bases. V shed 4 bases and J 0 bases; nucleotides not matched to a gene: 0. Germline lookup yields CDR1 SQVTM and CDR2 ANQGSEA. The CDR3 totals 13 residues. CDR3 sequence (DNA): TGCAGCGTTGGGGACAGCTCTGGAAACACCATATATTTT. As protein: CSVGDSSGNTIYF.

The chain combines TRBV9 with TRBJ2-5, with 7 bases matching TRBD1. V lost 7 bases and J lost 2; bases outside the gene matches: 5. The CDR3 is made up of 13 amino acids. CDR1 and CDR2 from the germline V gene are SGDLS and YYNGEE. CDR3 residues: CASSRDSQETQYF. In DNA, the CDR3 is TGTGCCAGCTCCAGGGACAGTCAAGAGACCCAGTACTTC.

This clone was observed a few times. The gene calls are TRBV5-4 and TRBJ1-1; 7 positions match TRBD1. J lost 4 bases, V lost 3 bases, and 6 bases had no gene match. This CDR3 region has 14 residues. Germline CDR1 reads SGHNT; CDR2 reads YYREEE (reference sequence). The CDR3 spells CASSSETGTTEAFF. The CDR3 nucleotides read TGTGCCAGCAGCTCTGAGACAGGGACCACTGAAGCTTTCTTT.

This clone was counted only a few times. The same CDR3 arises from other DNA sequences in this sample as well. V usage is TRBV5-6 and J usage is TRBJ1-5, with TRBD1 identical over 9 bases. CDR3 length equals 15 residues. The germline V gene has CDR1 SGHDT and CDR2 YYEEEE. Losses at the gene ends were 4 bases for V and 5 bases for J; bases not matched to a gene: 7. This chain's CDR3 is CASSRRDRVHQPQHF. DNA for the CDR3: TGTGCCAGCAGCCGCAGGGACAGGGTACATCAGCCCCAGCATTTT.

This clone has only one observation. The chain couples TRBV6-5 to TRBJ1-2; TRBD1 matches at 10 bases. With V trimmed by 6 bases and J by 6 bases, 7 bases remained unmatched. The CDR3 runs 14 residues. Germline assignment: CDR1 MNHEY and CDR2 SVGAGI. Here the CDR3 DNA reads TGTGCCAGCAGGACAGGGGGCGCAGGGGATGGCTACACCTTC. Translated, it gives CASRTGGAGDGYTF.

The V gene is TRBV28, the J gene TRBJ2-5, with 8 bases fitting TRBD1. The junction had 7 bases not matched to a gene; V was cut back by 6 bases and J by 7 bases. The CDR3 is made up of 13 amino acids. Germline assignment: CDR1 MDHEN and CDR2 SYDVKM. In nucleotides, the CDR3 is TGTGCCAGCAGGCAGGGGGCAAAGGGGACCCAGTACTTC. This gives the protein CASRQGAKGTQYF.

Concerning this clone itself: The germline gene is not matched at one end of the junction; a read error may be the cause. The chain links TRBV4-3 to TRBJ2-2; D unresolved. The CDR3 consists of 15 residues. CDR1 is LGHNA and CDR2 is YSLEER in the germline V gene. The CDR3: CASTQEARNTGELFF. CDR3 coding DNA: TGCGCCAGCACCCAAGAGGCCCGAAACACCGGGGAGCTGTTTTTT.

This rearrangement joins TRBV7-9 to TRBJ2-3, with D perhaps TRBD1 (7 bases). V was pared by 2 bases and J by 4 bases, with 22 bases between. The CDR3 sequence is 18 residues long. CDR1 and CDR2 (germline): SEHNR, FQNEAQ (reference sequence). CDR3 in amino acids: CASSLHAGGGGLADTQYF. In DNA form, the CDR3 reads TGTGCCAGCAGCTTACACGCAGGGGGAGGCGGGCTGGCAGATACGCAGTATTTT.

This CDR3 is CASSASFHEQYF. In nucleotides, the CDR3 is TGCGCCAGCAGCGCAAGCTTCCACGAGCAGTACTTC. The chain is built from TRBV5-1 and TRBJ2-7; D is unclear. The V and J ends lost 4 bases and 5 bases respectively, with 10 bases between them. Germline loops: CDR1 SGHRS, CDR2 YFSETQ. This CDR3 has 12 residues. Drawing the rest from reference TRBV5-1 and TRBJ2-7, the complete variable domain is KAGVTQTPRYLIKTRGQQVTLSCSPISGHRSVSWYQQTPGQGLQFLFEYFSETQRNKGNFPGRFSGRQFSNSRSEMNVSTLELGDSALYLCASSASFHEQYFGPGTRLTVT.

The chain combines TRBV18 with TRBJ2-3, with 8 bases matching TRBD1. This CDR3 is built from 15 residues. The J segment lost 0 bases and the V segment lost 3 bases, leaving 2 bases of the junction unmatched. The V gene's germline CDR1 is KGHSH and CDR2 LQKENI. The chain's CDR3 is CASSPGTGSTDTQYF. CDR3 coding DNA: TGTGCCAGCTCACCCGGGACAGGTAGCACAGATACGCAGTATTTT. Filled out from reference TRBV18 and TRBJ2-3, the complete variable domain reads NAGVMQNPRHLVRRRGQEARLRCSPMKGHSHVYWYRQLPEEGLKFMVYLQKENIIDESGMPKERFSAEFPKEGPSILRIQQVVRGDSAAYFCASSPGTGSTDTQYFGPGTRLTVL.

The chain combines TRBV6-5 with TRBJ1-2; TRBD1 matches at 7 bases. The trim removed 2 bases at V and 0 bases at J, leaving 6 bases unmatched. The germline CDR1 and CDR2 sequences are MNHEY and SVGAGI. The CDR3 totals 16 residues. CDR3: CASSYDRAASNYGYTF. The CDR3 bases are TGTGCCAGCAGTTACGACAGGGCAGCCTCTAACTATGGCTACACCTTC.

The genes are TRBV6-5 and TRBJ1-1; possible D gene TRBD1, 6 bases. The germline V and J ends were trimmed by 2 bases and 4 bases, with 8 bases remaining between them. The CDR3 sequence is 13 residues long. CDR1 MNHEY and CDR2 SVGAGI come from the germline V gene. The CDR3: CASSYRGSTEAFF. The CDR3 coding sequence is TGTGCCAGCAGTTACAGGGGGAGCACTGAAGCTTTCTTT.

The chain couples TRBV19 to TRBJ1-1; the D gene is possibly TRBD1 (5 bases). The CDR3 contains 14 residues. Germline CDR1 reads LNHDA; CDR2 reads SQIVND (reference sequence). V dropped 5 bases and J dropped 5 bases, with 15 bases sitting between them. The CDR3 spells CASSSGRGGTEAFF. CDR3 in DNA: TGTGCCAGTAGTTCGGGACGGGGAGGAACTGAAGCTTTCTTT.

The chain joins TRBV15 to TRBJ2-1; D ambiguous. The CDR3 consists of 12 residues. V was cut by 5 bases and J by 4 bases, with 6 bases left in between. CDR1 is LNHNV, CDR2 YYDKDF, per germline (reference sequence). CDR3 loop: CATSLTYNEQFF. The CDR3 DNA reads TGTGCCACCAGCTTGACTTACAATGAGCAGTTCTTC.